The 14 T cell receptor beta chains below were found in one sample sequenced in a study of blood T cell repertoires in COVID-19. Profiled with immunoSEQ multiplex PCR; TCRdb holds only in-frame clones, not every one. The table records about 200,000 clones, 70% to 90% of them present only once. The specimen sequenced was peripheral blood. The receptors originated from a woman in her fifties or sixties with acute or convalescent COVID-19.

J is TRBJ1-2 and V is TRBV3-1 (or the pseudogene TRBV3-2); no definite D call. This CDR3 has 12 amino acids. Trimming removed 6 bases at V and 8 bases at J, with 13 bases between. The germline V gene has CDR1 LGHDT and CDR2 YNNKEL (reference sequence). Written as DNA, the CDR3 is TGTGCCAGCAGTCATCAGGTTGGCGGCTACACCTTC. It specifies CASSHQVGGYTF.

This rearrangement joins TRBV13 to TRBJ2-2; a weak D match, TRBD1 (6 bases). Trimming took off 3 bases at V and 4 bases at J, with 18 bases between the two ends. The CDR3 contains 17 residues. The V gene's germline CDR1 is PRHDT and CDR2 FYEKMQ (reference sequence). CDR3 region: CASSFLTTGYSTGELFF. The CDR3 nucleotides are TGTGCCAGCAGCTTTTTAACAACAGGGTACAGCACCGGGGAGCTGTTTTTT.

The chain couples TRBV19 to TRBJ1-1; 9 positions agree with TRBD1. J was trimmed by 8 bases and V by 5 bases; bases with no gene match: 12. The CDR3 totals 15 residues. The V gene's germline CDR1 is LNHDA and CDR2 SQIVND (reference sequence). CDR3 amino acids: CASSDSGTGLPEAFF. The CDR3 DNA sequence: TGTGCCAGTAGTGATTCCGGGACAGGGTTACCCGAAGCTTTCTTT.

The chain employs TRBV2 and TRBJ2-7; 9 nucleotides align to TRBD2. CDR3 length equals 15 residues. With V trimmed by 7 bases and J by 2 bases, 9 bases remained unmatched. The germline V gene encodes CDR1 SNHLY and CDR2 FYNNEI. The DNA for the CDR3 is TGTGCCAGCACATCTTCTAGCGGGGCTACCTACGAGCAGTACTTC. This sequence encodes CASTSSSGATYEQYF.

V is TRBV7-9 and J is TRBJ2-3; D is ambiguous. Per germline, CDR1 SEHNR and CDR2 FQNEAQ (reference sequence). This CDR3 has 13 amino acids. V was trimmed by 4 bases and J by 3 bases, leaving 8 bases between them. CDR3 amino acids: CASSSAGTDTQYF. The CDR3 nucleotides are TGTGCCAGCAGCTCGGCAGGAACAGATACGCAGTATTTT.

This chain joins TRBV9 and TRBJ2-2; tentative D call: TRBD2 (5 bases). Deletions cut 7 bases from V and 6 bases from J, with 16 bases between. The CDR3 covers 14 residues. Germline V gene data show CDR1 as SGDLS and CDR2 as YYNGEE. The chain's CDR3 is CASARAPTPGELFF. The CDR3 DNA is TGTGCCAGCGCGAGGGCGCCTACTCCCGGGGAGCTGTTTTTT. Combining the CDR3 with reference TRBV9 and TRBJ2-2 gives the whole variable domain DSGVTQTPKHLITATGQRVTLRCSPRSGDLSVYWYQQSLDQGLQFLIQYYNGEERAKGNILERFSAQQFPDLHSELNLSSLELGDSALYFCASARAPTPGELFFGEGSRLTVL.

CDR3 nucleotide sequence: TGCGCCAGCACGCCGGACAGCTCGAACACTGAAGCTTTCTTT. Protein: CASTPDSSNTEAFF. The V and J genes are TRBV5-1 and TRBJ1-1, with a possible D match to TRBD1 (6 bases). Germline CDR1 SGHRS, CDR2 YFSETQ. This CDR3 comprises 14 residues. With 6 bases removed from V and 1 base from J, the gap between germline ends came to 13 bases.

This clone was detected once. The V gene is TRBV5-6, the J gene TRBJ1-5; D possibly corresponds to TRBD1 (5 bases). Germline values: CDR1 SGHDT, CDR2 YYEEEE. The CDR3 totals 14 residues. The V end lost 3 bases, the J end lost 7 bases, and 14 bases lay between the germline ends. CDR3 bases: TGTGCCAGCAGCTATCCCCAGGGAGGCCAGCCCCAGCATTTT. Protein: CASSYPQGGQPQHF.

The chain is built from TRBV11-3 and TRBJ1-1; TRBD1 is a possible D gene (5 bases). CDR3 length: 16 amino acids. Germline V gene lookup returns CDR1 SGHNT and CDR2 YENEEA. Trimming took off 4 bases at V and 5 bases at J, with 20 bases between the two ends. CDR3 bases: TGTGCCAGCAGCTCATTCGGGCGCGCGGGGGGAACTGAAGCTTTCTTT. Translation gives CASSSFGRAGGTEAFF.

The rearrangement uses TRBV25-1 and TRBJ1-2; maybe TRBD1 (5 bases). V was clipped by 2 bases and J by 4 bases, with 8 bases between them. CDR1 is MGHDK, CDR2 SYGVNS, per germline. The CDR3 totals 13 residues. CDR3: CASSEGDFYGYTF. The CDR3 DNA is TGTGCCAGCAGTGAAGGGGACTTCTATGGCTACACCTTC.

The chain couples TRBV19 to TRBJ1-6, with 10 bases that match TRBD1. V lost 4 bases, J lost 4 bases, and 4 bases stayed unmatched. The CDR3 is 16 residues long. The germline gives CDR1 LNHDA, CDR2 SQIVND (reference sequence). The CDR3: CASSSGQGEYNSPLHF. CDR3 DNA: TGTGCCAGTAGTAGCGGACAGGGGGAATATAATTCACCCCTCCACTTT.

Points on this clone: Different DNA sequences within this sample yield the same CDR3. The chain has TRBV5-1 and TRBJ1-2, with 8 bases identical to TRBD1. The germline CDR1 and CDR2 sequences are SGHRS and YFSETQ. The CDR3 has 13 amino acids. V was pared by 4 bases and J by 8 bases, with 7 bases of the junction left unmatched. CDR3 amino acids: CASSLGQGGGYTF. The CDR3 nucleotides read TGCGCCAGCAGCCTCGGACAGGGCGGCGGCTACACCTTC.

This chain links TRBV20-1 with TRBJ2-1; D remains unclear. The CDR3 covers 10 residues. Trimming stripped 5 bases from V and 5 bases from J, with 4 bases between. The germline gives CDR1 DFQATT, CDR2 SNEGSKA (reference sequence). This CDR3 reads CSAVDNEQFF. The DNA of the CDR3 is TGCAGTGCTGTCGACAATGAGCAGTTCTTC.

This clone was counted only a few times. The J gene is TRBJ1-6, the V gene TRBV2, with TRBD1 matching 7 bases. With 8 bases clipped from V and 7 bases from J, the junction kept 5 bases outside the gene matches. This CDR3 has 13 amino acids. CDR1 and CDR2 from the germline V gene are SNHLY and FYNNEI. The CDR3 reads CASLGQRNSPLHF. In DNA form, the CDR3 reads TGTGCCAGCTTGGGACAGAGAAATTCACCCCTCCACTTT.